This paragraph covers one T cell receptor (beta chain) sequence. Its target is unknown. Some clones are missing from TCRdb's copy, which holds only in-frame ones; the method was immunoSEQ multiplex PCR. The sample gives 120,000 or so clones, just under 80% of which show up once; roughly 5.2% is in the top ten. This sample is part of a study of radiotherapy plus CTLA-4 blockade in lung cancer. Study at large: An objective response was seen in around a sixth of patients, and disease control in less than 35%.

Whole-study findings and limits: Expansion of tumor-derived TCR clones was observed in blood after radiotherapy plus ipilimumab. Alongside interferon-beta, early blood T cell clone dynamics were reportedly the best predictor of response.

The CDR3 length is 16 residues. CDR1 and CDR2 (germline): MNHNY, SVGAGI (reference sequence). V shed 0 bases and J 6 bases; nucleotides not matched to a gene: 4. J is TRBJ2-1 and V is TRBV6-6; 11 bases fit TRBD2. This clonotype originated in a human donor with non-small cell lung cancer who had a partial response to radiotherapy plus ipilimumab. This material consisted of peripheral blood, taken from a patient treated with radiotherapy plus ipilimumab. CDR3 amino acids: CASSYSLAGVGNEQFF. The DNA for the CDR3 is TGTGCCAGCAGTTACTCACTAGCGGGAGTTGGCAATGAGCAGTTCTTC.